This TCR beta chain was sequenced during a study of shared clonotypes between healthy human individuals. For this clone: Its specificity is unknown.

Once extracted for a subset, genomic DNA was divided evenly among several immunoSEQ plates. The method was immunoSEQ multiplex PCR; TCRdb's version includes in-frame clones alone and lacks a portion of them. The profile shows approximately 2,000,000 clones, 85% to 95% of them singletons. CDR3 size: 17 residues. V gave up 5 bases and J gave up 3 bases; unmatched junction bases: 10. In germline, CDR1 is SGHTA, CDR2 FQGNSA. Study-level results: Some naive CD4 clonotypes, 4% to 6%, turned up in common across a handful of donors. Among non-shared clonotypes, generation probabilities were lower than among those shared by all four donors.

The clonotype comes from a young man in good health. Some clones in this sample may be carry-over from other donors' samples. Source material: naive CD4+ T cells from PBMCs. Subset here: CD45RA+ positively selected. The chain has TRBV7-2 and TRBJ2-1, with 10 bases identical to TRBD1. CDR3 residues: CASSGRQGAARYNEQFF. CDR3 coding DNA: TGTGCCAGCAGCGGGCGACAGGGGGCTGCCCGCTACAATGAGCAGTTCTTC.